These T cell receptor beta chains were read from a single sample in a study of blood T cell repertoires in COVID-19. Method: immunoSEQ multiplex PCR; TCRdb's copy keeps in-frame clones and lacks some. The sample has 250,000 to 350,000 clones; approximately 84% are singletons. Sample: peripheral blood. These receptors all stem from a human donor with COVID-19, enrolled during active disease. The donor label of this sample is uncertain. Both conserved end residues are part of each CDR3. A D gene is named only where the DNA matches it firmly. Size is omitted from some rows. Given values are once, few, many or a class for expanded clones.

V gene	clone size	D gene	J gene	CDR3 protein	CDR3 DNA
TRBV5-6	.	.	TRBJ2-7	CASSPAGFDEQYF	TGTGCCAGCAGCCCTGCCGGGTTTGACGAGCAGTACTTC
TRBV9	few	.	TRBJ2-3	CASSVRTATDTQYF	TGTGCCAGCAGCGTCAGGACAGCCACAGATACGCAGTATTTT
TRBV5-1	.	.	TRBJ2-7	CASSFLGDEQYF	TGCGCCAGCAGCTTTTTAGGGGACGAGCAGTACTTC
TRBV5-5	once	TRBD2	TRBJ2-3	CASSPKAGGPPDTQYF	TGTGCCAGCAGCCCCAAAGCGGGAGGGCCTCCAGATACGCAGTATTTT
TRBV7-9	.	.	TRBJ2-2	CASSLSGVTGELFF	TGTGCCAGCAGCTTATCAGGGGTCACCGGGGAGCTGTTTTTT
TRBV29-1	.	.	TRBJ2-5	CSVGSGVEWETQYF	TGCAGCGTTGGGTCAGGGGTGGAGTGGGAGACCCAGTACTTC
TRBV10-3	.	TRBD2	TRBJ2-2	CASAGGPDTGELFF	TGTGCCTCAGCGGGAGGGCCCGACACCGGGGAGCTGTTTTTT
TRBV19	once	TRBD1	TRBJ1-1	CASSPGTGLRAFF	TGTGCCAGTAGTCCCGGGACAGGGTTGAGGGCTTTCTTT
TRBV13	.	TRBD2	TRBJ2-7	CASSSGTSGSQYF	TGTGCCAGCAGCTCCGGGACTAGCGGGAGTCAGTACTTC
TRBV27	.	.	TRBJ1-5	CASSSGWTDQPQHF	TGTGCCAGCAGTTCAGGGTGGACGGATCAGCCCCAGCATTTT
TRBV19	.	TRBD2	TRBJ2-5	CASSTLAGETQYF	TGTGCCAGTAGTACACTAGCGGGAGAGACCCAGTACTTC
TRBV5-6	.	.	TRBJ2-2	CASSSPTVGSGELFF	TGTGCCAGCAGCTCCCCGACAGTGGGTTCCGGGGAGCTGTTTTTT
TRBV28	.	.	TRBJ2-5	CASSLRPRGPKTQETQYF	TGTGCCAGCAGTTTAAGGCCGAGAGGGCCGAAAACACAAGAGACCCAGTACTTC
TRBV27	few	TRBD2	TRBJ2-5	CASSPYGGGETQYF	TGTGCCAGCAGTCCCTATGGGGGGGGAGAGACCCAGTACTTC
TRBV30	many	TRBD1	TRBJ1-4	CAWATGGTNEKLFF	TGTGCCTGGGCGACAGGGGGGACTAATGAAAAACTGTTTTTT
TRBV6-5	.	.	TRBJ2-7	CASGEDWGTSYEQYF	TGTGCCAGCGGGGAGGATTGGGGAACCTCCTACGAGCAGTACTTC
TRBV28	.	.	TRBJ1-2	CASSLRGGYTF	TGTGCCAGCAGTTTGCGAGGTGGCTACACCTTC
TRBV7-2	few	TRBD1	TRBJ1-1	CASSSEQGAQNTEAFF	TGTGCCAGCAGCTCGGAGCAGGGGGCGCAGAACACTGAAGCTTTCTTT
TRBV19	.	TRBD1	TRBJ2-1	CASSLGTGGSSSYNEQFF	TGTGCCAGTAGTTTAGGGACAGGGGGCTCCAGCTCCTACAATGAGCAGTTCTTC
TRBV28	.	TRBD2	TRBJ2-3	CASRPRDLAGTDTQYF	TGTGCCAGCAGACCCCGCGATCTAGCGGGCACAGATACGCAGTATTTT
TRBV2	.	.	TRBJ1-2	CASTLNYGYTF	TGTGCCAGCACCTTAAACTATGGCTACACCTTC
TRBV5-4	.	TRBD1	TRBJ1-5	CASSYGTGGLGQPQHF	TGTGCCAGCAGCTACGGGACAGGGGGTCTGGGGCAGCCCCAGCATTTT
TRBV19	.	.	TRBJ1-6	CASRIGQGSSPLHF	TGTGCCAGCCGGATCGGGCAGGGTAGTTCACCCCTCCACTTT
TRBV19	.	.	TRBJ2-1	CASTTGTGTYNEQFF	TGTGCCAGTACCACCGGGACTGGGACCTACAATGAGCAGTTCTTC
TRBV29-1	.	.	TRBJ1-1	CSVSRAMNTEAFF	TGCAGCGTCTCCAGGGCTATGAACACTGAAGCTTTCTTT
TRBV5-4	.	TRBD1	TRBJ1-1	CASSVPRTGNTEAFF	TGTGCCAGCAGCGTCCCCCGGACAGGGAACACTGAAGCTTTCTTT
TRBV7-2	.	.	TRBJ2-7	CASSLAPSLAEQYF	TGTGCCAGCAGCTTAGCCCCCTCTCTAGCGGAGCAGTACTTC
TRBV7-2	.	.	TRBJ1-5	CASSISVNSNQPQHF	TGTGCCAGCAGCATCAGTGTCAATAGCAATCAGCCCCAGCATTTT
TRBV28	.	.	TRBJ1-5	CASSLTGGPISNQPQHF	TGTGCCAGCAGTTTGACTGGGGGCCCCATAAGCAATCAGCCCCAGCATTTT
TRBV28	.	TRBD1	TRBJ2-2	CASSSTGQAKRTGELFF	TGTGCCAGCAGTTCTACCGGACAGGCGAAACGAACCGGGGAGCTGTTTTTT
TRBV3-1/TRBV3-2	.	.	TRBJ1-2	CASSPQGYGYTF	TGTGCCAGCAGCCCCCAGGGCTATGGCTACACCTTC
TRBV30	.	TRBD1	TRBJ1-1	CAWMGTSGTGFFTHLNTEAFF	TGTGCCTGGATGGGGACATCCGGGACAGGTTTTTTCACCCACTTGAACACTGAAGCTTTCTTT
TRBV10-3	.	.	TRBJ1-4	CAISERQDEKLFF	TGTGCCATCAGTGAGCGGCAGGATGAAAAACTGTTTTTT
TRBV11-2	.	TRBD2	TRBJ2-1	CASSLSGRHYNEQFF	TGTGCCAGCAGCTTAAGCGGGAGGCATTACAATGAGCAGTTCTTC
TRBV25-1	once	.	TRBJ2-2	CASSGVQGYTGELFF	TGTGCCAGCAGTGGAGTACAGGGTTACACCGGGGAGCTGTTTTTT
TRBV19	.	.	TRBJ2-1	CASSDRNHNEQFF	TGTGCCAGTTCTGACAGGAATCACAATGAGCAGTTCTTC
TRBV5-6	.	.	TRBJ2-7	CASSLAAAAYWYF	TGTGCCAGCAGCTTGGCCGCGGCTGCTTATTGGTACTTC
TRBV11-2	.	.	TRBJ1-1	CASSFRVRTEAFF	TGTGCCAGCAGCTTCAGGGTTCGGACTGAAGCTTTCTTT
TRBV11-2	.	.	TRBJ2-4	CASSPQGALGGQYF	TGTGCCAGCAGCCCCCAAGGCGCTCTTGGGGGCCAGTACTTC
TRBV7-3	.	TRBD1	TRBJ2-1	CASSLGGDRDRSRGEFF	TGTGCCAGCAGCTTAGGTGGAGACCGGGACAGGAGCCGTGGGGAGTTCTTC
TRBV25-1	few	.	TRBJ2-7	CASSGTEQYF	TGTGCCAGCAGTGGCACTGAGCAGTACTTC
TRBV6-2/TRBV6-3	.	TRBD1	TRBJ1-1	CASSDPGQVNTEAFF	TGTGCCAGCAGTGACCCGGGACAGGTGAACACTGAAGCTTTCTTT
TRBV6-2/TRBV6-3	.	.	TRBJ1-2	CASSYDQGPYGYTF	TGTGCCAGCAGTTACGATCAGGGGCCCTATGGCTACACCTTC
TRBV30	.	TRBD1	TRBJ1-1	CAWTEGAAAFF	TGTGCCTGGACTGAGGGGGCAGCGGCTTTCTTT
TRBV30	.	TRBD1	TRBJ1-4	CAWSVRRRGDREKLFF	TGTGCCTGGAGTGTACGTCGTAGGGGGGACAGGGAAAAACTGTTTTTT
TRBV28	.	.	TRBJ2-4	CASSFRSGGNIQYF	TGTGCCAGCAGTTTTAGGTCTGGAGGAAACATTCAGTACTTC
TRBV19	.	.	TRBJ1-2	CASSIGGRADGYTF	TGTGCCAGTAGTATAGGCGGCAGGGCGGATGGCTACACCTTC
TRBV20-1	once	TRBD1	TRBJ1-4	CSASTGKLFF	TGCAGTGCCTCGACAGGGAAACTGTTTTTT
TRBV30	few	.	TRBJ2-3	CAWSRSGADTQYF	TGTGCCTGGAGTAGGTCGGGGGCAGATACGCAGTATTTT
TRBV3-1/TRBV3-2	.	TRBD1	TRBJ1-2	CASSQRGTGDGGYTF	TGTGCCAGCAGCCAAAGGGGGACAGGGGATGGTGGCTACACCTTC